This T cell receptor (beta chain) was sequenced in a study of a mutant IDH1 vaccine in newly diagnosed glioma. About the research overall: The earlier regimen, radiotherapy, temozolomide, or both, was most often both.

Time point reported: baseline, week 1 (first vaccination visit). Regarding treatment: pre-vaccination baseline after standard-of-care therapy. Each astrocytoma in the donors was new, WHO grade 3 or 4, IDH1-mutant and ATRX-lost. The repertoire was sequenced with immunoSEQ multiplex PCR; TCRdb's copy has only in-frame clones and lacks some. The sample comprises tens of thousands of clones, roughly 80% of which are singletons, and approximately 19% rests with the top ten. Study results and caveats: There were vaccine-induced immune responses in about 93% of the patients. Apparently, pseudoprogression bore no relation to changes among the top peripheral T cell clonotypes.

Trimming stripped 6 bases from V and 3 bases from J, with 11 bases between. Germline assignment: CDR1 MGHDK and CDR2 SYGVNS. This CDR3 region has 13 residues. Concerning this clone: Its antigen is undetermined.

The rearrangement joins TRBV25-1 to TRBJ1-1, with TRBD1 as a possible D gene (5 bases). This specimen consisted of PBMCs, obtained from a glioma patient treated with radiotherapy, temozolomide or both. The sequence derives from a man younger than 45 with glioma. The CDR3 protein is CASSGGGYTEAFF. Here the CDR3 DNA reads TGTGCCAGCAGCGGGGGGGGGTACACTGAAGCTTTCTTT.